This record covers a single T cell receptor beta chain. Its antigen remains unidentified. Germline CDR1 is MNHNS and CDR2 is SASEGT. V was pared by 3 bases and J by 2 bases, with 9 bases between. The CDR3 consists of 14 residues. Researchers used the Oncomine TCR Beta short-read assay to sequence DNA from cultured CD4+ T cells. After culture, CD4+ T cells served as the source for genomic DNA extraction. Using its own MiXCR run on the PCR reads, TCRdb lists one record per CDR3 protein. The sample carries 12,000 or so distinct CDR3 sequences, 35% to 40% recorded once. The data were obtained in a study of vaccination and CD4 T cells after COVID-19. Whole-study context: Post-vaccine sampling followed dose two by a median roughly 76 days (range 14 to 241). Cells were stimulated with overlapping spike peptides from SARS-CoV-2, HCoV-NL63, HCoV-OC43 and HCoV-229E. Overall study results and limits: The study examined relatively few convalescent patients and included no early post-infection timepoints.

Documented treatment: roughly nine-day PBMC culture with coronavirus spike peptide pools or control peptides (ViraFEST assay). Ahead of the COVID-19 pandemic (2011-2018), the CD4+ T cells of the unexposed donor were collected. From unexposed donors, CD4+ T cells were probed, cells permitting, with SARS-CoV-2 S/N and four cold-coronavirus spikes. Material: CD4+ T cells from blood, cultured in vitro. This TCR was sampled from a human donor in good health. The rearrangement joins TRBV6-1 to TRBJ2-3; D may correspond to TRBD1 or TRBD2 (5 bases each). The DNA for the CDR3 is TGTGCCAGCAGTGACCGGGACGCCACAGATACGCAGTATTTT. Encoded protein: CASSDRDATDTQYF.